The clone carrying this T cell receptor (beta chain) was counted ten times or more. Antigen: not known. These data originate in a study of CD8 T cells in ankylosing spondylitis. Findings of the study overall: A TCR beta motif made of fewer than ten highly homologous variants seemed typical of ankylosing spondylitis blood.

This CDR3 has 14 residues. The ends were cut back, 5 bases at V and 0 bases at J, with 7 bases in the middle. Making use of molecular barcodes, quantitative 5'-RACE generated TCR beta libraries. TCRdb reprocessed the 5' RACE reads via MiXCR and lists one record per CDR3 protein. Of a few hundred thousand distinct CDR3 sequences in the sample, 20% to 30% are singletons; the top ten hold approximately 0.61%. This sequence originates from a male donor with ankylosing spondylitis or in good health (not recorded which). Sequenced sample: blood, either unsorted or a sorted T cell fraction (not recorded which). The chain recombines TRBV12-3 or TRBV12-4 with TRBJ1-4; D gene ambiguous. The CDR3 protein is CASSAGATNEKLFF. CDR3 DNA: TGTGCCAGCAGTGCGGGAGCAACTAATGAAAAACTGTTTTTT.